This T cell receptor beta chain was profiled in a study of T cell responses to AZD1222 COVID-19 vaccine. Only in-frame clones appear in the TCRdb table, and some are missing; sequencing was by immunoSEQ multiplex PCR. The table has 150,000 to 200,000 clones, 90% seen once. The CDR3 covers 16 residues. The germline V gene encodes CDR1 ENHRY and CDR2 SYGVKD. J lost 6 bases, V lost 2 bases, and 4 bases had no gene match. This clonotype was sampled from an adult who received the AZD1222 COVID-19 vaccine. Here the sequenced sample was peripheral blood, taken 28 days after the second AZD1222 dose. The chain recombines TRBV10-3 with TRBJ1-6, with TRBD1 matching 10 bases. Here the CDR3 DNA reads TGTGCCATCAGTGAGCTGGGACAGGGGATTAATTCACCCCTCCACTTT. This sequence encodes CAISELGQGINSPLHF.